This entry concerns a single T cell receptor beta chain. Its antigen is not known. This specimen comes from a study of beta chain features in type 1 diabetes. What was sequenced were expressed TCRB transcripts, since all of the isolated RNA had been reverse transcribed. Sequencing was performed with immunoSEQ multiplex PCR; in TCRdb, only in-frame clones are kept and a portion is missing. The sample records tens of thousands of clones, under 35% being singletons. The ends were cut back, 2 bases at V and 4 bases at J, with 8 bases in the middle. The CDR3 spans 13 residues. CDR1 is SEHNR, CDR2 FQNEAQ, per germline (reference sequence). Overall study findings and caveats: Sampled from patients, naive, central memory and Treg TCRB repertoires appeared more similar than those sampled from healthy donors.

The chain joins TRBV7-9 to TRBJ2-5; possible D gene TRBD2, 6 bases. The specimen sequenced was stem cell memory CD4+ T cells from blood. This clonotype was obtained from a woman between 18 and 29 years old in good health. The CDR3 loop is CASSLNGRETQYF. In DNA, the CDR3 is TGTGCCAGCAGCTTAAACGGGAGAGAGACCCAGTACTTC.